The rows below give T cell receptor beta chains drawn from one sample of a study of regulatory T cells in long-lasting Graves disease. Using its own MiXCR run on the multiplex PCR reads, TCRdb lists one record per CDR3 protein. Seen here are about 430,000 distinct CDR3 sequences, approximately 22% observed once, and the top ten hold more than 13%. The sequenced sample was peripheral blood mononuclear cells (PBMCs), obtained when the disease was refractory, from a patient treated with antithyroid drugs. Source of these receptors: a female donor with Graves disease. Each CDR3 is given with its conserved first and last residue. The D gene is left open where the match is weak. The size of a clone is reported for some rows only, either as once, few or many, or as a class for expanded clones.

D gene	V gene	J gene	clone size	CDR3 protein	CDR3 DNA
.	TRBV7-9	TRBJ2-5	.	CASSLVDSSIETQYF	TGTGCCAGCAGCTTAGTTGATAGCTCGATCGAGACCCAGTACTTC
.	TRBV5-1	TRBJ2-5	.	CASFVRPQSETQYF	TGCGCCAGCTTCGTAAGGCCCCAGTCCGAGACCCAGTACTTC
TRBD1	TRBV6-1	TRBJ2-3	.	CASASGQGADTQYF	TGTGCCAGCGCCTCCGGACAGGGGGCAGATACGCAGTATTTT
TRBD1	TRBV29-1	TRBJ1-1	.	CSVDPGQGPARAFF	TGCAGCGTTGACCCGGGACAGGGGCCTGCGAGAGCTTTCTTT
.	TRBV2	TRBJ2-7	many	CASRGGRQVYEQYF	TGTGCCAGCAGGGGGGGGAGACAGGTCTACGAGCAGTACTTC
TRBD1	TRBV29-1	TRBJ1-5	few	CSVVDTGTGGQPQHF	TGCAGCGTAGTAGACACCGGGACAGGAGGACAGCCCCAGCATTTT
.	TRBV6-1	TRBJ1-5	few	CASSETWEQPQHF	TGTGCCAGCAGTGAAACATGGGAACAGCCCCAGCATTTT
TRBD1	TRBV20-1	TRBJ1-5	.	CSAGPQGVVSSQPQHF	TGCAGTGCCGGACCCCAGGGGGTTGTTAGCAGTCAGCCCCAGCATTTT
.	TRBV15	TRBJ2-7	.	CATSHRDKAHEQYF	TGTGCCACCAGCCACCGGGACAAAGCCCACGAGCAGTACTTC
TRBD1	TRBV20-1	TRBJ1-5	few	CSARVGTAYYSNQPQHF	TGCAGTGCTAGAGTAGGGACAGCATATTATAGCAATCAGCCCCAGCATTTT
TRBD2	TRBV5-1	TRBJ2-3	.	CASSLVAGALDTQYF	TGCGCCAGCAGCTTGGTGGCGGGAGCGCTAGATACGCAGTATTTT
.	TRBV30	TRBJ1-4	.	CAWRDPRTATNEKLFF	TGTGCCTGGAGGGACCCTCGGACAGCAACTAATGAAAAACTGTTTTTT
.	TRBV10-3	TRBJ2-6	.	CAISGETSGANVLTF	TGTGCCATCAGTGGTGAAACATCTGGGGCCAACGTCCTGACTTTC
TRBD1	TRBV7-2	TRBJ1-3	.	CASSPKDRSGLGALNTIYF	TGTGCCAGCAGCCCTAAGGACAGGTCGGGACTCGGGGCTTTAAACACCATATATTTT
.	TRBV7-9	TRBJ1-1	.	CTSSLGQSMNTEAFF	TGTACCAGCAGCTTGGGACAATCAATGAACACTGAAGCTTTCTTT
TRBD1	TRBV19	TRBJ1-5	few	CASSTTGGNQPQHF	TGTGCCAGTAGTACGACAGGGGGCAATCAGCCCCAGCATTTT
.	TRBV15	TRBJ1-2	few	CATSRDLRADYGYTF	TGTGCCACCAGCAGAGATCTCAGGGCCGACTATGGCTACACCTTC
.	TRBV7-2	TRBJ1-5	few	CASSLNTPGPQHF	TGTGCCAGCAGCTTGAACACTCCCGGGCCCCAGCATTTT
TRBD2	TRBV6-2/TRBV6-3	TRBJ2-2	few	CASSSYGAGVFGELFF	TGTGCCAGCAGTTCCTACGGAGCGGGAGTGTTCGGGGAGCTGTTTTTT
.	TRBV2	TRBJ1-6	many	CASSLSAGDSPLHF	TGTGCCAGCAGCCTCTCGGCTGGGGATTCACCCCTCCACTTT
.	TRBV2	TRBJ1-6	many	CASSERLPGLSLNSALHF	TGTGCCAGCAGTGAGAGATTGCCGGGGCTTAGCCTAAATTCGGCCCTCCACTTT
.	TRBV5-1	TRBJ1-5	.	CASSSVRDNQPQHF	TGTGCCAGCAGCTCCGTTCGAGACAATCAGCCCCAGCATTTT
.	TRBV24-1	TRBJ1-2	many	CATSDVPGLPAANYGYTF	TGTGCCACCAGTGATGTCCCGGGACTCCCTGCGGCTAACTATGGCTACACCTTC
.	TRBV10-3	TRBJ1-5	.	CAIRGDSGQPQHF	TGTGCCATCAGGGGGGACTCTGGCCAGCCCCAGCATTTT
.	TRBV29-1	TRBJ1-1	.	CSVDLVGQQAFF	TGCAGCGTTGATTTGGTAGGACAGCAAGCTTTCTTT
.	TRBV13	TRBJ1-1	few	CASSIPTAMNTEAFF	TGTGCCAGCAGCATACCGACAGCTATGAACACTGAAGCTTTCTTT
.	TRBV3-1	TRBJ2-3	.	CASSAPGTDTQYF	TGTGCCAGCAGCGCACCGGGAACAGATACGCAGTATTTT
TRBD1	TRBV28	TRBJ2-7	many	CASSSYPGQGFEQYF	TGTGCCAGCAGTTCATATCCGGGACAGGGTTTTGAGCAGTACTTC
.	TRBV12-3/TRBV12-4	TRBJ2-3	.	CASSSTGGADTQYF	TGTGCCAGCAGCTCCACAGGGGGGGCGGATACGCAGTATTTT
.	TRBV30	TRBJ1-1	.	CAWSLNKGAFF	TGTGCCTGGAGCCTTAACAAGGGAGCTTTCTTT
TRBD2	TRBV28	TRBJ2-5	many	CASSLGLVSRQETQYF	TGTGCCAGCAGTCTAGGACTAGTTTCTAGACAAGAGACCCAGTACTTC
.	TRBV29-1	TRBJ2-5	many	CSVEVTQETQYF	TGCAGCGTTGAGGTCACCCAAGAGACCCAGTACTTC
.	TRBV7-2	TRBJ2-5	many	CASSFQGQRETQYF	TGTGCCAGCAGCTTCCAAGGCCAGAGGGAGACCCAGTACTTC
.	TRBV5-6	TRBJ2-7	few	CASSSGSVYEQYF	TGTGCCAGCAGTTCAGGGAGCGTCTACGAGCAGTACTTC
.	TRBV7-9	TRBJ1-1	.	CASSTNSDGGLEAFF	TGTGCCAGCAGTACAAATTCGGATGGGGGGTTGGAAGCTTTCTTT
.	TRBV7-9	TRBJ2-5	few	CASSSSSAWETQYF	TGTGCCAGCAGCTCCAGTTCCGCGTGGGAGACCCAGTACTTC
.	TRBV5-1	TRBJ1-1	.	CASTSTVNTEAFF	TGCGCCAGCACTTCGACAGTAAACACTGAAGCTTTCTTT
.	TRBV11-1	TRBJ2-5	few	CASSQGGGQSALETQYF	TGTGCCAGCAGCCAGGGGGGCGGACAGTCTGCTCTGGAGACCCAGTACTTC
.	TRBV28	TRBJ1-2	many	CASSPPPGHGYGYTF	TGTGCCAGCAGCCCCCCTCCGGGACACGGCTATGGCTACACCTTC
TRBD1	TRBV7-6	TRBJ1-1	many	CASSTRQGSTEAFF	TGTGCCAGCAGCACCCGACAGGGGAGCACTGAAGCTTTCTTT
.	TRBV27	TRBJ1-1	many	CASSPPRAGERGTEAFF	TGTGCCAGCAGTCCCCCAAGGGCAGGCGAAAGGGGGACTGAAGCTTTCTTT
.	TRBV28	TRBJ1-6	many	CASSFGDRINSPLHF	TGTGCCAGCAGTTTCGGAGACAGGATTAATTCACCCCTCCACTTT
TRBD2	TRBV12-3/TRBV12-4	TRBJ2-3	.	CASSSSGLAGVIGTQYF	TGTGCCAGCAGTTCCTCGGGACTAGCGGGAGTAATCGGTACGCAGTATTTT
.	TRBV7-6	TRBJ1-3	.	CASSPGAGPGNTIYF	TGTGCCAGCAGCCCCGGAGCGGGACCGGGAAACACCATATATTTT
.	TRBV6-5	TRBJ2-2	.	CASSYSSGNTGELFF	TGTGCCAGCAGTTACTCCAGCGGGAACACCGGGGAGCTGTTTTTT
.	TRBV6-5	TRBJ2-4	.	CASSSLAEKNIQYF	TGTGCCAGCAGTTCGTTAGCGGAAAAAAACATTCAGTACTTC
.	TRBV7-3	TRBJ2-3	.	CASSGPSGTQYF	TGTGCCAGCTCTGGCCCCAGCGGCACGCAGTATTTT
.	TRBV2	TRBJ2-7	many	CASRATEPYEQYF	TGTGCCAGCAGGGCGACGGAGCCCTACGAGCAGTACTTC
TRBD1	TRBV28	TRBJ2-2	.	CASRRSGTQGTGELFF	TGTGCCAGCAGGAGATCGGGAACACAGGGGACCGGGGAGCTGTTTTTT
.	TRBV10-3	TRBJ1-2	many	CAINPGDYGYTF	TGTGCCATCAACCCAGGGGACTATGGCTACACCTTC
.	TRBV2	TRBJ2-1	few	CASHVAPAGNEQFF	TGTGCCAGCCACGTGGCGCCCGCTGGGAATGAGCAGTTCTTC
.	TRBV5-1	TRBJ2-6	many	CASRGNSGANVLTF	TGCGCCAGCAGGGGTAACTCTGGGGCCAACGTCCTGACTTTC
.	TRBV28	TRBJ2-2	.	CASITFGGSYPGELFF	TGTGCCAGCATCACGTTCGGTGGGAGTTACCCCGGGGAGCTGTTTTTT
.	TRBV3-1	TRBJ1-1	.	CASSLAAGTGTEAFF	TGTGCCAGCAGCCTAGCCGCGGGGACGGGGACTGAAGCTTTCTTT
TRBD1	TRBV3-1	TRBJ1-2	many	CASSLSTGRYGYTF	TGTGCCAGCAGCCTCTCGACAGGGCGGTATGGCTACACCTTC
.	TRBV2	TRBJ1-3	many	CASRGRGQGNTIYF	TGTGCCAGCAGGGGCCGGGGACAAGGAAACACCATATATTTT